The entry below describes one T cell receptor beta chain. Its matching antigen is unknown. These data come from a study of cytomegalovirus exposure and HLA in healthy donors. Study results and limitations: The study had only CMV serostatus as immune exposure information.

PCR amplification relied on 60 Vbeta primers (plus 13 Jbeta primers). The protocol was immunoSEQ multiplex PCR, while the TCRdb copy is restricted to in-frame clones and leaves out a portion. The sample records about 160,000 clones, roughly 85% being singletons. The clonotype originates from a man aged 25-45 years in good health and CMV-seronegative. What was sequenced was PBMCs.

CDR3 in amino acids: CANSNNYGYTF. CDR3 nucleotide sequence: TGCGCCAACAGTAATAACTATGGCTACACCTTC. The V call is TRBV5-1, the J call TRBJ1-2; D gene unclear. Trimming left V 9 bases short and J 1 base short, with 7 bases between. The CDR3 has 11 amino acids. The germline V gene encodes CDR1 SGHRS and CDR2 YFSETQ.